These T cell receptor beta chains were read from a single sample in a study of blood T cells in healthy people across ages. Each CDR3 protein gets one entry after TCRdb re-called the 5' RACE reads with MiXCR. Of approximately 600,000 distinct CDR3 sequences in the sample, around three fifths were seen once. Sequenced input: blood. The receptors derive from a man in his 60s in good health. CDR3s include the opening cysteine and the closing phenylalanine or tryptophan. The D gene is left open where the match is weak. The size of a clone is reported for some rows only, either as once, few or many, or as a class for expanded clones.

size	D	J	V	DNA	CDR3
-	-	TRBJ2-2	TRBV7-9	TGTGCCAGCAGCTTTGGCAGGGGTCAGCGCACCGGAGAGCTGTTTTTT	CASSFGRGQRTGELFF
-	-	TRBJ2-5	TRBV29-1	TGCAGCGTTGTTCGGTCGACAGCCTGGGCGGAGACCCAGTACTTC	CSVVRSTAWAETQYF
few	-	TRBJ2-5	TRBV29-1	TGCAGCGTTGAAAGGACCGAGGTTCCGGAGACCCAGTACTTC	CSVERTEVPETQYF
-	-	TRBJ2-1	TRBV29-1	TGCAGCGTTGATGGGTACGTCGAGCGGAATGAGCAGTTCTTC	CSVDGYVERNEQFF
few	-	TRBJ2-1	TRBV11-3	TGTGCCAGCAGCCGTGGGGGGACCAATGAGCAGTTCTTC	CASSRGGTNEQFF
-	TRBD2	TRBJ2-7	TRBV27	TGTGCCAGCAGTTTATCCCGGGGGGTCGGCGAGCAGTACTTC	CASSLSRGVGEQYF
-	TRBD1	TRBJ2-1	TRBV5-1	TGCGCCAGCGGCTTGGGACAGGGGGGGAATGAGCAGTTCTTC	CASGLGQGGNEQFF
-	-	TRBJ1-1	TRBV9	TGTGCCAGCAGCGACGGACGGATGAATACTGAAGCTTTCTTT	CASSDGRMNTEAFF
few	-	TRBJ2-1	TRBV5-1	TGCGCCAGCAGCTTGAGTTTACGGGGGAGTAATGAGCAGTTCTTC	CASSLSLRGSNEQFF
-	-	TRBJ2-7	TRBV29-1	TGCAGCGTTGACTCCCGTGGGGTCTATGAGCAGTACTTC	CSVDSRGVYEQYF
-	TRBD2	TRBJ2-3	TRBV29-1	TGCAGCGTTGAGGTCGGGGGGGGCACAGATACGCAGTATTTT	CSVEVGGGTDTQYF
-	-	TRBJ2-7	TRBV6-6	TGTGCCAGCAGGCAGAGCGGTGAGCAGTACTTC	CASRQSGEQYF
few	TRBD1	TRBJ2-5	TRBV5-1	TGCGCCAGCAGCTCAGGGGGCCTCCAAGAGACCCAGTACTTC	CASSSGGLQETQYF
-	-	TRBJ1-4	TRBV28	TGTGCCAGCAGTCCGTGGGGGACTAATGAAAAACTGTTTTTT	CASSPWGTNEKLFF
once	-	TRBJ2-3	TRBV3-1	TGTGCCAGCAGCCCTGATTCGCCAGGCGGAGATACGCAGTATTTT	CASSPDSPGGDTQYF
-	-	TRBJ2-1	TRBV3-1	TGTGCCAGCAGCCAAGTTGGGGGGGCCCTGAATGAGCAGTTCTTC	CASSQVGGALNEQFF